The next 27 T cell receptor beta chains were all read from a single sample in a study of cytomegalovirus exposure and HLA in healthy donors. Only in-frame clones appear in the TCRdb table, and some are missing; sequencing was by immunoSEQ multiplex PCR. This table holds about 240,000 clones, around nine tenths found once. Sequencing used PBMCs. All receptors come from a young man in good health and CMV-seronegative.

V usage is TRBV7-9 and J usage is TRBJ2-7, with 8 bases matching TRBD1. This CDR3 is built from 16 residues. Germline CDR1 SEHNR, CDR2 FQNEAQ (reference sequence). Losses at the gene ends were 4 bases for V and 2 bases for J; bases not matched to a gene: 10. Here the CDR3 reads CASSSLDRGYTYEQYF. CDR3 in DNA: TGTGCCAGCAGCTCATTAGACAGGGGCTACACCTACGAGCAGTACTTC.

The gene calls are TRBV7-2 and TRBJ1-6; 9 bases are shared with TRBD1. The CDR3 contains 15 residues. The germline V gene has CDR1 SGHTA and CDR2 FQGNSA. V lost 7 bases to trimming and J lost 9 bases; unmatched junction nucleotides: 10. This chain's CDR3 is CASTLLGQGFSPLHF. The DNA for the CDR3 is TGTGCCAGCACCCTCCTGGGACAGGGTTTTTCACCCCTCCACTTT.

This rearrangement joins TRBV5-8 to TRBJ1-2, with TRBD1 identical over 8 bases. The CDR3 has 13 residues. J lost 5 bases, V lost 5 bases, and 5 bases had no gene match. CDR1 is SGHTS, CDR2 YDEGEE, per germline. DNA for the CDR3: TGTGCCAGCAGAAAGACAGGGGAGTATGGCTACACCTTC. The encoded protein is CASRKTGEYGYTF.

The chain has TRBV5-1 and TRBJ1-2; a weak D match, TRBD1 (6 bases). The CDR3 spans 13 residues. Looked up from germline, CDR1 is SGHRS and CDR2 is YFSETQ. Trimming removed 0 bases at V and 7 bases at J, with 10 bases between. The CDR3 region is CASSLGQVLGYTF. The DNA for the CDR3 is TGCGCCAGCAGCTTGGGACAGGTCCTTGGCTACACCTTC.

The chain employs TRBV29-1 and TRBJ2-7, with 9 bases aligning to TRBD2. This CDR3 is 13 amino acids long. Germline trimming cut 5 bases from V and 6 bases from J; bases unmatched to any gene: 8. Germline CDR1 reads SQVTM; CDR2 reads ANQGSEA. This chain's CDR3 is CSVRGGRAAEQYF. CDR3 nucleotide sequence: TGCAGCGTTCGGGGCGGGAGGGCGGCCGAGCAGTACTTC.

This chain connects TRBV7-8 to TRBJ1-1; no firm D call. V was trimmed by 1 base and J by 8 bases, leaving 5 bases between them. Germline-derived CDR1 and CDR2 are SGHVS and FQNEAQ. The CDR3 is made up of 11 amino acids. The CDR3 DNA follows: TGTGCCAGCAGCTTAGTCGGGGAAGCTTTCTTT. Its protein is CASSLVGEAFF.

This clone was seen a single time. This chain's CDR3 is CASIVTQGTYEQYF. CDR3 in DNA: TGCGCCAGCATCGTTACTCAGGGAACCTACGAGCAGTACTTC. This chain joins TRBV10-2 and TRBJ2-7; TRBD1 might be the D (5 bases). V lost 7 bases and J lost 2, with 15 bases in between. Germline V gives CDR1 WSHSY, CDR2 SAAADI. This CDR3 region has 14 residues.

The V and J genes are TRBV2 and TRBJ2-5, with 7 bases that match TRBD1. The CDR3 has 13 residues. CDR1 and CDR2 (germline): SNHLY, FYNNEI. The trim removed 10 bases at V and 3 bases at J, leaving 8 bases unmatched. CDR3 sequence (DNA): TGTGCCACCTCCCCGGACAGGAAAGAGACCCAGTACTTC. This codes for CATSPDRKETQYF.

This chain links TRBV4-1 with TRBJ2-7; weak D call: TRBD2 (5 bases). The germline V gene has CDR1 MGHRA and CDR2 YSYEKL. The CDR3 is 13 residues long. Trimming cost V 0 bases and J 4 bases, with 7 bases left between them. CDR3 coding DNA: TGCGCCAGCAGCCAAGATGTAGCGTACGAGCAGTACTTC. Its protein product is CASSQDVAYEQYF.

This chain joins TRBV27 and TRBJ2-7, with 7 bases aligning to TRBD2. This CDR3 is built from 16 residues. The J segment lost 2 bases and the V segment lost 5 bases, leaving 12 bases of the junction unmatched. Per the germline V gene, CDR1 is MNHEY and CDR2 is SMNVEV (reference sequence). CDR3 nucleotides: TGTGCCAGCAGTCCCGGATCGGGGAGGGCCCCCTACGAGCAGTACTTC. Translated, it gives CASSPGSGRAPYEQYF.

V usage is TRBV5-4 and J usage is TRBJ2-1, with TRBD2 matching 11 bases. With 4 bases clipped from V and 10 bases from J, the junction kept 7 bases outside the gene matches. This CDR3 is 14 amino acids long. In germline, CDR1 is SGHNT, CDR2 YYREEE (reference sequence). The CDR3 is CASSGSGGAWEQFF. The CDR3 DNA reads TGTGCCAGCAGCGGTAGCGGGGGGGCCTGGGAGCAGTTCTTC.

The V gene is TRBV19, the J gene TRBJ2-7; 7 bases are shared with TRBD2. The CDR3 spans 15 residues. Germline loops: CDR1 LNHDA, CDR2 SQIVND (reference sequence). The V gene end was trimmed by 3 bases and the J gene end by 0 bases; junction bases not matched to a gene: 5. CDR3 bases: TGTGCCAGTAGTATCGTTGGCGGGAGCTCCTACGAGCAGTACTTC. Its protein is CASSIVGGSSYEQYF.

This clone was seen a few times. The rearrangement links TRBV7-9 to TRBJ2-2; TRBD1 agrees at 8 bases. Unmatched junction bases numbered 7, after V lost 5 bases and J lost 2 bases. The CDR3 covers 16 residues. Germline V gene data show CDR1 as SEHNR and CDR2 as FQNEAQ (reference sequence). CDR3 nucleotides: TGTGCCAGCAGCGGACGACAGGGGACCAACACCGGGGAGCTGTTTTTT. This codes for CASSGRQGTNTGELFF.

V gene TRBV4-1 combines with J gene TRBJ2-2; TRBD1 agrees at 7 bases. The CDR3 length is 15 residues. Germline trimming cut 1 base from V and 1 base from J; bases unmatched to any gene: 0. The germline V gene encodes CDR1 MGHRA and CDR2 YSYEKL. The CDR3 reads CASSQAGGNTGELFF. The CDR3 coding sequence is TGCGCCAGCAGCCAAGCAGGGGGGAACACCGGGGAGCTGTTTTTT.

This chain uses TRBV28 with TRBJ2-5; 7 nucleotides match TRBD1. The V gene's germline CDR1 is MDHEN and CDR2 SYDVKM. This CDR3 is 12 amino acids long. V was pared by 5 bases and J by 13 bases, with 10 bases of the junction left unmatched. CDR3 amino acids: CASSPTGPPPYF. The CDR3 DNA follows: TGTGCCAGCAGTCCGACAGGGCCCCCCCCGTACTTC.

This chain links TRBV4-3 with TRBJ1-5, with a possible D match to TRBD1 (6 bases). CDR3 length: 15 residues. V was trimmed by 4 bases and J by 0 bases, leaving 10 bases between them. Germline assignment: CDR1 LGHNA and CDR2 YSLEER. The CDR3 reads CASSPRGDSNQPQHF. CDR3 nucleotide sequence: TGCGCCAGCAGCCCCAGGGGCGATAGCAATCAGCCCCAGCATTTT.

The V call is TRBV9, the J call TRBJ2-1; TRBD2 matches 7 bases. Germline CDR1 reads SGDLS; CDR2 reads YYNGEE. This CDR3 contains 15 residues. The junction had 6 bases not matched to a gene; V was cut back by 4 bases and J by 2 bases. CDR3 DNA sequence: TGTGCCAGCAGCCCGCAGACTAGCACCTACAATGAGCAGTTCTTC. Residues: CASSPQTSTYNEQFF.

The chain employs TRBV9 and TRBJ1-5; TRBD1 agrees at 7 bases. The CDR3 totals 14 residues. CDR1 is SGDLS and CDR2 is YYNGEE in the germline V gene. The V and J ends lost 2 bases and 7 bases, in that order; junction bases with no gene match: 6. CDR3: CASSVGTVAQPQHF. For the CDR3, the DNA is TGTGCCAGCAGCGTTGGGACAGTTGCGCAGCCCCAGCATTTT.

The V and J genes are TRBV20-1 and TRBJ2-7; D uncertain. The CDR3 spans 10 residues. V was clipped by 6 bases and J by 6 bases, with 9 bases between them. Germline CDR1 reads DFQATT; CDR2 reads SNEGSKA (reference sequence). The CDR3 is CSAFPLEQYF. The CDR3 region has the DNA TGCAGTGCATTCCCCCTCGAGCAGTACTTC.

The chain recombines TRBV4-1 with TRBJ2-4, with D possibly matching TRBD2 (7 bases). Trimming removed 2 bases from V and 8 bases from J, with 13 bases in between. From germline, CDR1 is MGHRA and CDR2 YSYEKL. The CDR3 loop spans 14 amino acids. CDR3 protein: CASSQWGGRDIQYF. The CDR3 region has the DNA TGCGCCAGCAGCCAATGGGGGGGCCGAGACATTCAGTACTTC.

This chain uses TRBV5-1 with TRBJ1-2, with unresolved D. The CDR3 consists of 17 residues. The V gene's germline CDR1 is SGHRS and CDR2 YFSETQ. V gave up 1 base and J gave up 2 bases, with 18 bases separating them. DNA for the CDR3: TGCGCCAGCAGCTTGTCCCCCCCAGCGGCAGGAAACTATGGCTACACCTTC. Amino acid sequence: CASSLSPPAAGNYGYTF.

The chain is built from TRBV6-5 and TRBJ1-5; no clear D. The CDR3 length is 13 residues. Germline CDR1 reads MNHEY; CDR2 reads SVGAGI. Trimming left V 6 bases short and J 4 bases short, with 10 bases between. The CDR3 spells CASSRDWNQPQHF. The DNA of the CDR3 is TGTGCCAGCAGCCGAGACTGGAATCAGCCCCAGCATTTT.

Written as DNA, the CDR3 is TGCGCCAGCAGCCAAGAACAGGGTAAGGGTAATCAGCCCCAGCATTTT. As protein: CASSQEQGKGNQPQHF. The chain is built from TRBV4-1 and TRBJ1-5; D is perhaps TRBD1 (6 bases). CDR1 MGHRA and CDR2 YSYEKL come from the germline V gene. This CDR3 contains 16 residues. V lost 0 bases to trimming and J lost 4 bases, with 13 bases between them.

The genes are TRBV4-1 and TRBJ2-1; 10 nucleotides line up with TRBD2. The CDR3 is 14 residues long. V trimming: 7 bases; J trimming: 5 bases; junction bases outside the gene matches: 5. CDR1 MGHRA and CDR2 YSYEKL come from the germline V gene. The CDR3 DNA is TGCGCCAGCACCCTAGCGGGAGCGAACAATGAGCAGTTCTTC. Its translation is CASTLAGANNEQFF.

The chain is built from TRBV9 and TRBJ2-3; 11 nucleotides agree with TRBD2. Germline-derived CDR1 and CDR2 are SGDLS and YYNGEE. The CDR3 sequence is 14 residues long. V gave up 4 bases and J gave up 5 bases; unmatched junction bases: 3. The CDR3 sequence is CASSFGTSGDTQYF. The CDR3 nucleotides read TGTGCCAGCAGCTTCGGGACTAGCGGAGATACGCAGTATTTT.

The V gene is TRBV20-1, the J gene TRBJ2-1; D is perhaps TRBD2 (5 bases). The CDR3 has 11 residues. Germline V CDR1 and CDR2: DFQATT, SNEGSKA (reference sequence). The V gene lost 6 bases and the J gene lost 10 bases, with 13 bases spanning the gap. CDR3 sequence reads: CSAQTRGEQFF. DNA of the CDR3: TGCAGTGCGCAGACTCGGGGAGAGCAGTTCTTC.

This sequence joins TRBV4-3 and TRBJ1-2; 8 bases are a match to TRBD1. The germline CDR1 and CDR2 sequences are LGHNA and YSLEER. V trimming: 0 bases; J trimming: 2 bases; junction bases outside the gene matches: 5. This CDR3 has 16 residues. This CDR3 reads CASSQDWSGGNYGYTF. The DNA of the CDR3 is TGCGCCAGCAGCCAAGATTGGTCAGGGGGCAACTATGGCTACACCTTC.